This TCR beta chain was found in a study of T cell responses to AZD1222 COVID-19 vaccine. Overall study findings and caveats: Across the whole spike, CD4 TCRs peaked at regions 160-218 and 743-854. No day 14 peak samples; only post-peak repertoires were characterized.

V shed 4 bases, J shed 5 bases, and the junction held 9 bases outside the gene matches. The CDR3 consists of 15 residues. CDR1 is LGHDT and CDR2 is YNNKEL in the germline V gene (reference sequence). Assay used: immunoSEQ multiplex PCR; TCRdb lists only in-frame clones, some missing. The top ten clones hold more than 5.5% of a sample with about 140,000 clones, over 85% of them seen once. In its sample, this clone was seen once. Its antigen remains unknown. This specimen consisted of peripheral blood, obtained on day 0 of AZD1222 vaccination. The source of this sequence is an adult in good health. The rearrangement joins TRBV3-1 (or the pseudogene TRBV3-2) to TRBJ2-5, with 8 bases lining up with TRBD2. This CDR3 is CASSLGGRGAETQYF. The CDR3 DNA is TGTGCCAGCAGCCTAGGCGGGCGGGGGGCGGAGACCCAGTACTTC.